A selection of T cell receptor beta chains follows, all from one sample in a study of blood T cell repertoires in COVID-19. Profiled with immunoSEQ multiplex PCR; TCRdb holds only in-frame clones, not every one. The repertoire consists of some 40,000 clones, with approximately 86% occurring once and the leading ten covering about 33%. Sample: peripheral blood. The receptors derive from a woman of 80 years or more with acute or convalescent COVID-19. Both conserved end residues are part of each CDR3. Fields, in order: D gene, clone size, V gene, J gene, CDR3 protein, CDR3 DNA. The D gene is left open where the match is weak. Rows give clone size only sometimes, using once, few, many, or a class for an expanded clone.

d_call: NA
clone_size: NA
v_call: TRBV11-2
j_call: TRBJ2-3
cdr3_aa: CASSSRLLKAGHADTQYF
cdr3_nt: TGTGCCAGCAGCTCCCGACTCCTGAAAGCGGGACATGCAGATACGCAGTATTTT

d_call: TRBD1
clone_size: few
v_call: TRBV3-1/TRBV3-2
j_call: TRBJ1-3
cdr3_aa: CASSPGQGASTIYF
cdr3_nt: TGTGCCAGCAGCCCTGGACAGGGCGCGAGCACCATATATTTT

d_call: NA
clone_size: NA
v_call: TRBV6-5
j_call: TRBJ2-7
cdr3_aa: CASSSPGLAGWVEQYF
cdr3_nt: TGTGCCAGCAGTTCTCCCGGGTTAGCCGGGTGGGTGGAGCAGTACTTC

d_call: NA
clone_size: NA
v_call: TRBV7-9
j_call: TRBJ1-4
cdr3_aa: CASSLVEGTNEKLFF
cdr3_nt: TGTGCCAGCAGCTTAGTGGAGGGAACTAATGAAAAACTGTTTTTT

d_call: TRBD2
clone_size: NA
v_call: TRBV5-4
j_call: TRBJ2-2
cdr3_aa: CASSLGAGAIPGRDTGELFF
cdr3_nt: TGTGCCAGCAGCTTGGGTGCGGGAGCAATTCCCGGGCGGGACACCGGGGAGCTGTTTTTT

d_call: NA
clone_size: NA
v_call: TRBV13
j_call: TRBJ1-1
cdr3_aa: CASSLDRNTEAFF
cdr3_nt: TGTGCCAGCAGCTTAGACAGGAACACTGAAGCTTTCTTT

d_call: NA
clone_size: NA
v_call: TRBV3-1/TRBV3-2
j_call: TRBJ1-1
cdr3_aa: CASSRQTYTEAFF
cdr3_nt: TGTGCCAGCAGCCGTCAGACTTACACTGAAGCTTTCTTT

d_call: NA
clone_size: NA
v_call: TRBV12-5
j_call: TRBJ2-3
cdr3_aa: CASGLGTTDTQYF
cdr3_nt: TGTGCTAGTGGTTTGGGGACTACAGATACGCAGTATTTT

d_call: NA
clone_size: NA
v_call: TRBV11-2
j_call: TRBJ2-4
cdr3_aa: CASSLTVAKNIQYF
cdr3_nt: TGTGCCAGCAGCTTAACAGTAGCCAAAAACATTCAGTACTTC

d_call: NA
clone_size: NA
v_call: TRBV5-5
j_call: TRBJ2-2
cdr3_aa: CASSLGLLNTGELFF
cdr3_nt: TGTGCCAGCAGCTTGGGACTTCTGAACACCGGGGAGCTGTTTTTT

d_call: NA
clone_size: NA
v_call: TRBV25-1
j_call: TRBJ2-5
cdr3_aa: CASGKGADQETQYF
cdr3_nt: TGTGCCAGCGGTAAAGGGGCAGATCAAGAGACCCAGTACTTC

d_call: NA
clone_size: NA
v_call: TRBV9
j_call: TRBJ2-2
cdr3_aa: CASRDRKNTGELFF
cdr3_nt: TGTGCCAGCAGAGACAGGAAAAACACCGGGGAGCTGTTTTTT

d_call: NA
clone_size: NA
v_call: TRBV3-1/TRBV3-2
j_call: TRBJ2-1
cdr3_aa: CASSQGPGNNEQFF
cdr3_nt: TGTGCCAGCAGCCAAGGTCCGGGTAACAATGAGCAGTTCTTC

d_call: NA
clone_size: NA
v_call: TRBV5-1
j_call: TRBJ1-4
cdr3_aa: CASSWGARQANEKLFF
cdr3_nt: TGCGCCAGCAGCTGGGGAGCGCGACAAGCTAATGAAAAACTGTTTTTT

d_call: NA
clone_size: NA
v_call: TRBV2
j_call: TRBJ2-1
cdr3_aa: CASKGTTEAGRAPYNEQFF
cdr3_nt: TGTGCCAGCAAAGGAACCACCGAGGCGGGGCGGGCCCCCTACAATGAGCAGTTCTTC

d_call: NA
clone_size: NA
v_call: TRBV5-1
j_call: TRBJ1-2
cdr3_aa: CASSLEQGSGYTF
cdr3_nt: TGCGCCAGCAGCTTGGAACAGGGTTCTGGCTACACCTTC

d_call: NA
clone_size: NA
v_call: TRBV7-9
j_call: TRBJ2-4
cdr3_aa: CASRQVGDIQYF
cdr3_nt: TGTGCCAGCCGGCAGGTGGGAGACATTCAGTACTTC

d_call: NA
clone_size: NA
v_call: TRBV2
j_call: TRBJ2-1
cdr3_aa: CASSDPRDNEQFF
cdr3_nt: TGTGCCAGCAGTGACCCGCGGGACAATGAGCAGTTCTTC

d_call: NA
clone_size: NA
v_call: TRBV7-2
j_call: TRBJ2-2
cdr3_aa: CASSLGGLGGTGELFF
cdr3_nt: TGTGCCAGCAGCTTAGGGGGGCTGGGCGGCACCGGGGAGCTGTTTTTT

d_call: TRBD1
clone_size: few
v_call: TRBV5-6
j_call: TRBJ1-5
cdr3_aa: CASSPTGVASNQPQHF
cdr3_nt: TGTGCCAGCAGCCCCACAGGGGTTGCTAGCAATCAGCCCCAGCATTTT

d_call: NA
clone_size: few
v_call: TRBV7-9
j_call: TRBJ1-4
cdr3_aa: CASRAPADEKLFF
cdr3_nt: TGTGCCAGCAGGGCCCCTGCGGATGAAAAACTGTTTTTT

d_call: TRBD1
clone_size: NA
v_call: TRBV6-5
j_call: TRBJ1-2
cdr3_aa: CASSYQSTGLYGYTF
cdr3_nt: TGTGCCAGCAGTTACCAATCGACAGGGCTCTATGGCTACACCTTC

d_call: NA
clone_size: NA
v_call: TRBV18
j_call: TRBJ1-1
cdr3_aa: CASSPGRVNTEAFF
cdr3_nt: TGTGCCAGCTCACCGGGCAGGGTGAACACTGAAGCTTTCTTT

d_call: TRBD2
clone_size: NA
v_call: TRBV28
j_call: TRBJ2-7
cdr3_aa: CASSLGGLQQYF
cdr3_nt: TGTGCCAGCAGTTTGGGAGGGCTCCAGCAGTACTTC

d_call: NA
clone_size: NA
v_call: TRBV27
j_call: TRBJ2-3
cdr3_aa: CASGNQGITDTQYF
cdr3_nt: TGTGCCAGCGGTAATCAGGGGATCACAGATACGCAGTATTTT

d_call: NA
clone_size: NA
v_call: TRBV12-5
j_call: TRBJ1-1
cdr3_aa: CASFYNGQPNTEAFF
cdr3_nt: TGTGCTAGTTTTTATAATGGGCAGCCGAACACTGAAGCTTTCTTT

d_call: TRBD2
clone_size: NA
v_call: TRBV7-2
j_call: TRBJ2-5
cdr3_aa: CASSLGGSGKETQYF
cdr3_nt: TGTGCCAGCAGCTTAGGTGGTAGCGGGAAAGAGACCCAGTACTTC

d_call: TRBD1
clone_size: NA
v_call: TRBV5-1
j_call: TRBJ1-1
cdr3_aa: CASSLPGTGGIMNTEAFF
cdr3_nt: TGCGCCAGCAGCTTACCCGGGACAGGGGGAATTATGAACACTGAAGCTTTCTTT

d_call: NA
clone_size: NA
v_call: TRBV16
j_call: TRBJ2-2
cdr3_aa: CASSQSVPTTGGLFF
cdr3_nt: TGTGCCAGCAGCCAATCCGTCCCCACGACCGGGGGGCTGTTTTTT

d_call: NA
clone_size: NA
v_call: TRBV30
j_call: TRBJ1-5
cdr3_aa: CAWSVQGLTNQPQHF
cdr3_nt: TGTGCCTGGAGTGTACAGGGTCTAACTAATCAGCCCCAGCATTTT

d_call: TRBD1
clone_size: NA
v_call: TRBV19
j_call: TRBJ2-1
cdr3_aa: CASSRNKGDRGGPIPDNEQFF
cdr3_nt: TGTGCCAGTAGTAGAAACAAGGGGGACAGGGGAGGACCCATACCTGACAATGAGCAGTTCTTC

d_call: TRBD1
clone_size: NA
v_call: TRBV5-1
j_call: TRBJ2-6
cdr3_aa: CASSIQWGQGAGANVLTF
cdr3_nt: TGCGCCAGTTCTATCCAGTGGGGACAGGGTGCTGGGGCCAACGTCCTGACTTTC

d_call: TRBD1
clone_size: NA
v_call: TRBV12-3/TRBV12-4
j_call: TRBJ1-5
cdr3_aa: CASRGQAGQPQHF
cdr3_nt: TGTGCCAGCAGGGGACAGGCCGGTCAGCCCCAGCATTTT

d_call: TRBD2
clone_size: NA
v_call: TRBV10-1
j_call: TRBJ2-1
cdr3_aa: CASSEMGLAGLNEQFF
cdr3_nt: TGCGCCAGCAGTGAGATGGGACTAGCGGGCCTAAATGAGCAGTTCTTC

d_call: TRBD1
clone_size: NA
v_call: TRBV6-1
j_call: TRBJ2-4
cdr3_aa: CASSDPGQASADIQYF
cdr3_nt: TGTGCCAGCAGTGACCCGGGACAGGCTTCTGCGGACATTCAGTACTTC

d_call: TRBD1
clone_size: NA
v_call: TRBV7-2
j_call: TRBJ1-1
cdr3_aa: CASGGGTGKSRAFF
cdr3_nt: TGTGCCAGCGGGGGGGGGACAGGGAAGTCCCGAGCTTTCTTT

d_call: TRBD1
clone_size: NA
v_call: TRBV28
j_call: TRBJ2-1
cdr3_aa: CASSRTGAYNEQFF
cdr3_nt: TGTGCCAGCAGCCGGACAGGGGCCTACAATGAGCAGTTCTTC

d_call: TRBD1
clone_size: NA
v_call: TRBV6-5
j_call: TRBJ1-3
cdr3_aa: CASTPAGGSGNTIYF
cdr3_nt: TGTGCCAGCACTCCGGCAGGGGGCTCTGGAAACACCATATATTTT

d_call: TRBD1
clone_size: NA
v_call: TRBV27
j_call: TRBJ2-2
cdr3_aa: CASSFEGAVGELFF
cdr3_nt: TGTGCCAGCAGTTTTGAGGGGGCGGTCGGGGAGCTGTTTTTT

d_call: NA
clone_size: NA
v_call: TRBV19
j_call: TRBJ2-6
cdr3_aa: CASSMPGIGANVLTF
cdr3_nt: TGTGCCAGTAGTATGCCAGGGATCGGGGCCAACGTCCTGACTTTC

d_call: NA
clone_size: NA
v_call: TRBV30
j_call: TRBJ2-2
cdr3_aa: CAWSVSRGQGWTGELFF
cdr3_nt: TGTGCCTGGAGTGTATCCCGTGGGCAGGGGTGGACCGGGGAGCTGTTTTTT